This TCR beta chain was identified during a study of T cell responses to AZD1222 COVID-19 vaccine. Findings and limits, study-wide: The study identified only a handful of AZD1222 recipients as seropositive at baseline.

Trimming shortened V by 3 bases and J by 6 bases, and 10 bases separated the two germline ends. Germline loops: CDR1 SEHNR, CDR2 FQNEAQ (reference sequence). CDR3 length: 13 amino acids. On this clone: Its antigen is currently unknown.

Libraries were prepared by immunoSEQ multiplex PCR; TCRdb keeps only in-frame clonotypes and omits some of them. The data contain approximately 79,000 clones, around 86% of them seen just once; the ten biggest clones take up approximately 7.9%. This TCR was recovered from an adult in good health. V gene TRBV7-9 combines with J gene TRBJ2-3, with a possible D match to TRBD1 (5 bases). The sequencing used peripheral blood, collected on day 0 of AZD1222 vaccination. The CDR3 coding sequence is TGTGCCAGCAGCTTTCAGGGCGCCGATACGCAGTATTTT. It encodes CASSFQGADTQYF. The entire variable domain, with the rest obtained from reference TRBV7-9 and TRBJ2-3, is as follows: DTGVSQNPRHKITKRGQNVTFRCDPISEHNRLYWYRQTLGQGPEFLTYFQNEAQLEKSRLLSDRFSAERPKGSFSTLEIQRTEQGDSAMYLCASSFQGADTQYFGPGTRLTVL.